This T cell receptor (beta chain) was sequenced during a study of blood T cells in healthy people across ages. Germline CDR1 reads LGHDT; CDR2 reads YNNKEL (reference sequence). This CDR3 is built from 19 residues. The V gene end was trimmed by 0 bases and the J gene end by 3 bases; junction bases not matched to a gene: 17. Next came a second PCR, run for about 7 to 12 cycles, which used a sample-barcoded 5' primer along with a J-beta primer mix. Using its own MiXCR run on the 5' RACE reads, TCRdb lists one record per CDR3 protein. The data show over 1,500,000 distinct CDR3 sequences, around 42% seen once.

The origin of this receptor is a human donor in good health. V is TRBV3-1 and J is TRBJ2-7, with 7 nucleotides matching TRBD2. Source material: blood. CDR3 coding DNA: TGTGCCAGCAGCCAAGAATACGGGGAGGGCAGGTCGGTAGGCTACGAGCAGTACTTC. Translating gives CASSQEYGEGRSVGYEQYF.